The 23 T cell receptor beta chains given below trace back to one sample, sequenced in a study of blood T cell repertoires in COVID-19. Assay: immunoSEQ multiplex PCR; the TCRdb copy retains only in-frame clones and omits some. The table includes around 100,000 clones, over 85% detected once. Source material: peripheral blood. Every receptor here comes from a woman of 80 years or more in a cohort sampled during active COVID-19.

This rearrangement joins TRBV9 to TRBJ2-4, with D tentatively TRBD2 (6 bases). Trimming pared 0 bases from V and 5 bases from J, leaving 18 bases between. The germline CDR1 and CDR2 sequences are SGDLS and YYNGEE. CDR3 size: 17 residues. The CDR3 sequence: CASSVGYTPREENIQYF. The CDR3 DNA is TGTGCCAGCAGCGTAGGGTATACTCCGAGGGAGGAAAACATTCAGTACTTC.

This chain links TRBV30 with TRBJ1-5, with TRBD1 as a possible D gene (6 bases). This CDR3 comprises 13 residues. Trimming took off 2 bases at V and 4 bases at J, with 9 bases between the two ends. The V gene's germline CDR1 is GTSNPN and CDR2 SVGIG (reference sequence). CDR3 loop: CAWSSQGNQPQHF. CDR3 coding DNA: TGTGCCTGGAGTTCACAGGGTAATCAGCCCCAGCATTTT.

This chain uses TRBV19 with TRBJ2-6, with D perhaps TRBD2 (5 bases). V was pared by 5 bases and J by 4 bases, with 9 bases between. This CDR3 is built from 14 residues. Germline CDR1 and CDR2: LNHDA and SQIVND (reference sequence). CDR3 region: CASSEGPGANVLTF. CDR3 coding DNA: TGTGCCAGTAGTGAGGGCCCCGGGGCCAACGTCCTGACTTTC.

This rearrangement joins TRBV15 to TRBJ2-7; 7 bases fit TRBD1. The germline gives CDR1 LNHNV, CDR2 YYDKDF (reference sequence). With V trimmed by 1 base and J by 5 bases, 8 bases remained unmatched. The CDR3 contains 15 residues. In nucleotides, the CDR3 is TGTGCCACCAGCAGAGGACAGGGAGTGGGTGACGAGCAGTACTTC. Encoded protein: CATSRGQGVGDEQYF. Full variable domain (rest looked up from reference TRBV15 and TRBJ2-7): DAMVIQNPRYQVTQFGKPVTLSCSQTLNHNVMYWYQQKSSQAPKLLFHYYDKDFNNEADTPDNFQSRRPNTSFCFLDIRSPGLGDTAMYLCATSRGQGVGDEQYFGPGTRLTVT.

The chain couples TRBV24-1 to TRBJ2-1, with 7 bases fitting TRBD2. Germline V gene lookup returns CDR1 KGHDR and CDR2 SFDVKD. V was clipped by 1 base and J by 8 bases; unmatched bases: 10. The CDR3 is 16 residues long. The CDR3 region has the DNA TGTGCCACCAGTGATTTCGGCGGGAGTAAGTCATATGAGCAGTTCTTC. This translates into CATSDFGGSKSYEQFF.

V usage is TRBV19 and J usage is TRBJ2-1; 8 bases align to TRBD2. V shed 3 bases and J 2 bases; nucleotides not matched to a gene: 9. Germline V gene lookup returns CDR1 LNHDA and CDR2 SQIVND (reference sequence). The length of the CDR3 is 17 residues. The CDR3 region is CASSMGGGRSTYNEQFF. The CDR3, as DNA: TGTGCCAGTAGTATGGGGGGCGGGAGGTCCACCTACAATGAGCAGTTCTTC. The entire variable domain, with the rest obtained from reference TRBV19 and TRBJ2-1, is as follows: DGGITQSPKYLFRKEGQNVTLSCEQNLNHDAMYWYRQDPGQGLRLIYYSQIVNDFQKGDIAEGYSVSREKKESFPLTVTSAQKNPTAFYLCASSMGGGRSTYNEQFFGPGTRLTVL.

This sequence joins TRBV3-1 (or the pseudogene TRBV3-2) and TRBJ2-3; 11 nucleotides match TRBD2. This CDR3 has 17 residues. Unmatched junction bases numbered 6, after V lost 3 bases and J lost 1 base. Per germline, CDR1 LGHDT and CDR2 YNNKEL (reference sequence). The CDR3, as DNA: TGTGCCAGCAGCCAGGTAGCGGGGGGGCCGGGCACAGATACGCAGTATTTT. It encodes CASSQVAGGPGTDTQYF.

This chain links TRBV12-3 or TRBV12-4 with TRBJ2-7; 8 bases are a match to TRBD2. V lost 3 bases and J lost 6; bases outside the gene matches: 1. This CDR3 has 12 amino acids. CDR3 in amino acids: CASSLAGGEQYF. In DNA, the CDR3 is TGTGCCAGCAGTTTGGCGGGGGGCGAGCAGTACTTC.

This sequence joins TRBV6-5 and TRBJ1-3; D gene uncertain. The CDR3 is made up of 13 amino acids. Germline lookup yields CDR1 MNHEY and CDR2 SVGAGI. Between the trimmed V and J ends, which lost 8 bases and 2 bases, there was a span of 10 bases. Written as DNA, the CDR3 is TGTGCCAGCCAGGCGGGTGCTGGAAACACCATATATTTT. As protein: CASQAGAGNTIYF.

V and J are TRBV29-1 and TRBJ2-7; D is perhaps TRBD1 (6 bases). The CDR3 has 11 amino acids. Trimming left V 7 bases short and J 2 bases short, with 9 bases between. Germline V lookup: CDR1 SQVTM, CDR2 ANQGSEA. The CDR3: CSAGATYEQYF. The DNA of the CDR3 is TGCAGCGCAGGGGCGACCTACGAGCAGTACTTC.

This chain uses TRBV27 with TRBJ2-2; 9 bases are shared with TRBD1. CDR1 and CDR2 from the germline V gene are MNHEY and SMNVEV (reference sequence). The ends lost 2 bases at V and 6 bases at J; junction bases unmatched: 1. This CDR3 spans 14 amino acids. The CDR3: CASSLGTGSGELFF. CDR3 sequence (DNA): TGTGCCAGCAGTTTAGGGACAGGGTCCGGGGAGCTGTTTTTT.

In DNA form, the CDR3 reads TGTGCCACCAGTGAGCGCCGGGACAGGGGGCCGGCCGAGCAGTACTTC. Translated: CATSERRDRGPAEQYF. The chain combines TRBV24-1 with TRBJ2-7; 12 bases map to TRBD1. In germline, CDR1 is KGHDR, CDR2 SFDVKD. This CDR3 comprises 16 residues. Trimming took 4 bases from V and 6 from J; bases not matched to a gene: 9.

The gene calls are TRBV10-2 and TRBJ2-1, with D possibly matching TRBD2 (6 bases). V was cut by 8 bases and J by 0 bases, with 20 bases left in between. Germline V gene lookup returns CDR1 WSHSY and CDR2 SAAADI. The CDR3 consists of 17 residues. Here the CDR3 DNA reads TGCGCCAGCGGGCCCCCAACGGCGGGAAGCTCCTACAATGAGCAGTTCTTC. Protein product: CASGPPTAGSSYNEQFF.

The J gene is TRBJ1-4, the V gene TRBV10-3, with a possible D match to TRBD1 (5 bases). CDR3 length: 11 residues. CDR1 ENHRY and CDR2 SYGVKD come from the germline V gene. V was shortened by 3 bases and J by 12 bases, with 8 bases between the two germline ends. The CDR3 DNA follows: TGTGCCATCAGTGACAGGGAAGAACTGTTTTTT. It yields the protein CAISDREELFF.

This clone appeared once. V usage is TRBV11-2 and J usage is TRBJ2-5, with 7 positions matching TRBD1. CDR3 length equals 13 residues. J was trimmed by 3 bases and V by 5 bases; bases with no gene match: 3. Per germline, CDR1 SGHAT and CDR2 FQNNGV. CDR3 amino acids: CASSIQGEETQYF. The CDR3 DNA follows: TGTGCCAGCAGCATTCAGGGGGAAGAGACCCAGTACTTC.

This chain joins TRBV29-1 and TRBJ2-3; TRBD1 agrees at 7 bases. The germline V gene has CDR1 SQVTM and CDR2 ANQGSEA. J gave up 1 base and V 8 bases, and 6 bases lay outside the gene matches. The CDR3 runs 13 residues. The CDR3 protein is CSIRQGGTDTQYF. The CDR3 bases are TGCAGCATACGACAGGGCGGCACAGATACGCAGTATTTT.

The chain has TRBV6-5 and TRBJ2-1, with D possibly TRBD1 on 6 matching bases. V was trimmed by 6 bases and J by 4 bases, leaving 10 bases between them. The CDR3 has 13 residues. Germline V CDR1 and CDR2: MNHEY, SVGAGI. This CDR3 is CASRPDSYNEQFF. DNA of the CDR3: TGTGCCAGCAGGCCGGACAGTTACAATGAGCAGTTCTTC.

The chain uses TRBV4-1 and TRBJ1-1; 11 nucleotides agree with TRBD1. The germline V gene encodes CDR1 MGHRA and CDR2 YSYEKL. Trimming removed 6 bases from V and 6 bases from J; junction bases left unmatched: 6. The CDR3 is made up of 14 amino acids. The CDR3 loop is CASSPGQGVPEAFF. The CDR3 coding sequence is TGCGCCAGCAGTCCGGGACAGGGGGTACCTGAAGCTTTCTTT.

This chain connects TRBV27 to TRBJ2-1, with D possibly matching TRBD1 (6 bases). V gave up 2 bases and J gave up 7 bases, with 18 bases separating them. The CDR3 has 16 amino acids. Germline V lookup: CDR1 MNHEY, CDR2 SMNVEV (reference sequence). The CDR3 coding sequence is TGTGCCAGCAGTTTAGGGCCGGTCCTGAGGGGGAATGAGCAGTTCTTC. This gives the protein CASSLGPVLRGNEQFF.

The genes are TRBV11-3 and TRBJ2-1; a possible D gene is TRBD2 (5 bases). This CDR3 has 17 residues. V lost 0 bases and J lost 6, with 18 bases in between. Looked up from germline, CDR1 is SGHNT and CDR2 is YENEEA. The CDR3 DNA follows: TGTGCCAGCAGCTTAGAAGGCGGACTTCTCGCCCGCAATGAGCAGTTCTTC. Its translation is CASSLEGGLLARNEQFF.

V usage is TRBV6-2 or TRBV6-3 and J usage is TRBJ1-1; 7 nucleotides align to TRBD1. Germline values: CDR1 MNHEY, CDR2 SVGEGT. The CDR3 runs to 13 residues. V was pared by 5 bases and J by 5 bases, with 5 bases of the junction left unmatched. The CDR3, as DNA: TGTGCCAGCAGTCCAGGGGGGCGTACTGAAGCTTTCTTT. Its translation is CASSPGGRTEAFF.

This chain connects TRBV6-5 to TRBJ2-3, with 14 bases identical to TRBD2. This CDR3 is 14 amino acids long. V lost 8 bases and J lost 4; bases outside the gene matches: 2. Germline-derived CDR1 and CDR2 are MNHEY and SVGAGI. This CDR3 reads CASRGLAGADTQYF. The CDR3, as DNA: TGTGCCAGCCGGGGACTAGCGGGAGCAGATACGCAGTATTTT.

The V call is TRBV15, the J call TRBJ2-5, with a possible D match to TRBD2 (5 bases). In germline, CDR1 is LNHNV, CDR2 YYDKDF (reference sequence). The CDR3 spans 13 residues. The ends were cut back, 6 bases at V and 3 bases at J, with 11 bases in the middle. Here the CDR3 reads CATSGSQEETQYF. The CDR3 bases are TGTGCCACCAGTGGGAGCCAAGAAGAGACCCAGTACTTC.